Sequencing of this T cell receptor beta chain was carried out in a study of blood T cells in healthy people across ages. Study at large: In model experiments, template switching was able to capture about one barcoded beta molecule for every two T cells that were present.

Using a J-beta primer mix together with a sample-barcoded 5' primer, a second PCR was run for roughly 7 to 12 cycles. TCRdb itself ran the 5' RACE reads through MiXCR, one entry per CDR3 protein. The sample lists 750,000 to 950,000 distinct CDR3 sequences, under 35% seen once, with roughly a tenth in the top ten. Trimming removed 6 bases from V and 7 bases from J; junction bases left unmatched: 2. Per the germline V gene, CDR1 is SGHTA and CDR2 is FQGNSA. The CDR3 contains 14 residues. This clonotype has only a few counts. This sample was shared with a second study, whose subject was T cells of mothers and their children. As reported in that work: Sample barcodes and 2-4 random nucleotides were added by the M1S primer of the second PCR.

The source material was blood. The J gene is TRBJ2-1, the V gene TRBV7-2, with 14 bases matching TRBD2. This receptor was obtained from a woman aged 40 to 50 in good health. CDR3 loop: CASRTSGGVNEQFF. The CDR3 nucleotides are TGTGCCAGCAGGACTAGCGGGGGGGTAAATGAGCAGTTCTTC.